This T cell receptor (beta chain) was obtained from a study of T cell repertoires in cytomegalovirus infection. As for the study in general: CMV infection and matching HLA type were both indicated by public TCR beta signatures.

TCRdb reanalysed the reads using MiXCR and keeps one entry per CDR3 protein. The sample has 200,000 to 300,000 distinct CDR3 sequences, roughly 9.1% seen once. The CDR3 length is 15 residues. Trimming pared 1 base from V and 5 bases from J, leaving 14 bases between. Germline loops: CDR1 LGHDT, CDR2 YNNKEL (reference sequence). The receptor was derived from a human donor in good health (CMV status not recorded). Some clones in this sample may be carry-over from other donors' samples. Sequencing was done on a sample of PBMCs. The V gene is TRBV3-1, the J gene TRBJ1-1; possible D gene TRBD1, 5 bases. The CDR3 is CASSQALGVRTEAFF. The CDR3 coding sequence is TGTGCCAGCAGCCAAGCCCTGGGGGTTCGGACTGAAGCTTTCTTT.